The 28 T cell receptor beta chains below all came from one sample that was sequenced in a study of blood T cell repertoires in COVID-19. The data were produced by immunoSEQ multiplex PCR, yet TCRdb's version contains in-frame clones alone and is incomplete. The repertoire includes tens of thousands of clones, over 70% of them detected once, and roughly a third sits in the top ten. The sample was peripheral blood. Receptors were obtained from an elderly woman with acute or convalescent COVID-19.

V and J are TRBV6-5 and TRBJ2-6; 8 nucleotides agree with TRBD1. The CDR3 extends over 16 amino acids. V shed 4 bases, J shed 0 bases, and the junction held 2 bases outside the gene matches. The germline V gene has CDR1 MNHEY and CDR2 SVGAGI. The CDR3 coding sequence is TGTGCCAGCAGTTCTGGACAGGGCTCTGGGGCCAACGTCCTGACTTTC. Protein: CASSSGQGSGANVLTF.

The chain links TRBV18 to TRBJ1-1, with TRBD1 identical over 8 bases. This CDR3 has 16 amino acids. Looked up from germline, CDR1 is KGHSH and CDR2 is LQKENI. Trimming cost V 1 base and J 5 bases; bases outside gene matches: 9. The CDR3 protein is CASSPRAGGEGTEAFF. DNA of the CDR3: TGTGCCAGCTCACCACGGGCAGGGGGCGAGGGTACTGAAGCTTTCTTT.

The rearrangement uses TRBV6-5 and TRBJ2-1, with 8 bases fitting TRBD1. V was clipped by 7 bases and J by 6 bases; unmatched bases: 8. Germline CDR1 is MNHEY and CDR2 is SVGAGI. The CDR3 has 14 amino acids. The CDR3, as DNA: TGTGCCAGCACCAAGGACAGGGCGGTCAATGAGCAGTTCTTC. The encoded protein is CASTKDRAVNEQFF.

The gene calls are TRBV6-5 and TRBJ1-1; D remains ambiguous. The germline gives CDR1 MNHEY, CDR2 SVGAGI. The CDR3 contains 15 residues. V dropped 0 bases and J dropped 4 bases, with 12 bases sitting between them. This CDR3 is CASSYSEGLSTEAFF. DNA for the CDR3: TGTGCCAGCAGTTACTCTGAGGGCTTGAGCACTGAAGCTTTCTTT.

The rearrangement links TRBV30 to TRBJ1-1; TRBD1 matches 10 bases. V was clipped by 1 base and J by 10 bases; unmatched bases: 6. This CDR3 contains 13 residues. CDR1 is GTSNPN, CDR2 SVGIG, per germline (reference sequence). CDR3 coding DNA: TGTGCCTGGAGTGCGACAGGGGGCGGGAGAGCTTTCTTT. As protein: CAWSATGGGRAFF.

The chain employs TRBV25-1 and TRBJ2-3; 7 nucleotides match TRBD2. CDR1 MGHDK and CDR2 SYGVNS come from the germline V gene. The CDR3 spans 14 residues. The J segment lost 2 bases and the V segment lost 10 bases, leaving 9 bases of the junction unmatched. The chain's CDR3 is CATTGGRYTDTQYF. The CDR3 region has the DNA TGTGCCACTACGGGCGGGAGATACACAGATACGCAGTATTTT.

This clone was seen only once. The CDR3 DNA sequence: TGCGCCAGCAGCCAAGTTCCTGGGGGGGGAGACACAGATACGCAGTATTTT. Translating gives CASSQVPGGGDTDTQYF. The genes are TRBV4-3 and TRBJ2-3; 7 bases are a match to TRBD2. Germline lookup yields CDR1 LGHNA and CDR2 YSLEER. With V trimmed by 1 base and J by 2 bases, 9 bases remained unmatched. The CDR3 contains 17 residues.

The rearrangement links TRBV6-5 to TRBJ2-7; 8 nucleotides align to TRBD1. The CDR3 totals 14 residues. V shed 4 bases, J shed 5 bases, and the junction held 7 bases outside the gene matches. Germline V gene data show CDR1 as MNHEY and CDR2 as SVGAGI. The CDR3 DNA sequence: TGTGCCAGCAGTTCTGGACAGGGTTCCCACGAGCAGTACTTC. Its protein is CASSSGQGSHEQYF.

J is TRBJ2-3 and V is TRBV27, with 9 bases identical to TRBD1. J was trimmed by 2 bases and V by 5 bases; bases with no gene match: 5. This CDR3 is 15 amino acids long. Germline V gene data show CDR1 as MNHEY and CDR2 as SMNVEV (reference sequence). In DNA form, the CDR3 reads TGTGCCAGCAGTCTGGGGACAGGGATCACAGATACGCAGTATTTT. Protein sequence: CASSLGTGITDTQYF.

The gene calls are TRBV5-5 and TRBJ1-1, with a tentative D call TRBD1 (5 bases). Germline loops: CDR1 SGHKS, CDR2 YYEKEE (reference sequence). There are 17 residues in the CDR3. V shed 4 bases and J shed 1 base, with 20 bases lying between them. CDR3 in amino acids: CASSRRGAAVENTEAFF. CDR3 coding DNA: TGTGCCAGCAGCCGTCGCGGGGCAGCGGTTGAGAACACTGAAGCTTTCTTT.

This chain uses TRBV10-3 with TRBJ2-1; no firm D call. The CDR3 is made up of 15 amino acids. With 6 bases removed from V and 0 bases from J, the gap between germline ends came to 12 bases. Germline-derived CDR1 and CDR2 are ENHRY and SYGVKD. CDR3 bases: TGTGCCATCAGACCTTCACCGGGCTCCTACAATGAGCAGTTCTTC. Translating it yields CAIRPSPGSYNEQFF.

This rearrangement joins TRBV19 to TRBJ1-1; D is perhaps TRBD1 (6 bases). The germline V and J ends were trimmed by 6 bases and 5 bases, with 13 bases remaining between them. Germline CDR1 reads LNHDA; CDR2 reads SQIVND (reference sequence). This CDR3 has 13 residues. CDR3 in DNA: TGTGCCAGTAGCTGGGGGCAAGGGACTGAAGCTTTCTTT. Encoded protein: CASSWGQGTEAFF. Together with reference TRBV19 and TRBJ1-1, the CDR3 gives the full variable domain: DGGITQSPKYLFRKEGQNVTLSCEQNLNHDAMYWYRQDPGQGLRLIYYSQIVNDFQKGDIAEGYSVSREKKESFPLTVTSAQKNPTAFYLCASSWGQGTEAFFGQGTRLTVV.

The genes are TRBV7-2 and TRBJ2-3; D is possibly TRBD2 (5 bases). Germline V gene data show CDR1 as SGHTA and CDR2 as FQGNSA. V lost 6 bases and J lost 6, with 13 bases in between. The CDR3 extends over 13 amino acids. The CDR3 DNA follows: TGTGCCAGCAGGAGGGTCGGCGCGGATACGCAGTATTTT. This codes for CASRRVGADTQYF.

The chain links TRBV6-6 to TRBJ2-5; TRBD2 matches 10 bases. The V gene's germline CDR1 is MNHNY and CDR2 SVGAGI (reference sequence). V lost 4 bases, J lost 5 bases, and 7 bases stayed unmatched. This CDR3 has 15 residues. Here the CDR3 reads CASSSASGSGETQYF. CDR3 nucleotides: TGTGCCAGCAGTTCGGCTAGCGGGAGTGGGGAGACCCAGTACTTC.

CDR3 loop: CASSSGGSGETQYF. In nucleotides, the CDR3 is TGCGCCAGCAGCTCAGGGGGCTCAGGAGAGACCCAGTACTTC. This chain uses TRBV5-1 with TRBJ2-5, with 8 bases aligning to TRBD1. The CDR3 spans 14 residues. Germline loops: CDR1 SGHRS, CDR2 YFSETQ. V lost 3 bases, J lost 4 bases, and 5 bases stayed unmatched.

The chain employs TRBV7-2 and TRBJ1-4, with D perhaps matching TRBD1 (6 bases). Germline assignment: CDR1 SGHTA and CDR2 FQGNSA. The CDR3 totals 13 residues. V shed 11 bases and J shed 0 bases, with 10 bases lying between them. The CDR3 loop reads CAGGTATNEKLFF. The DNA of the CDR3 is TGTGCCGGGGGCACAGCAACTAATGAAAAACTGTTTTTT.

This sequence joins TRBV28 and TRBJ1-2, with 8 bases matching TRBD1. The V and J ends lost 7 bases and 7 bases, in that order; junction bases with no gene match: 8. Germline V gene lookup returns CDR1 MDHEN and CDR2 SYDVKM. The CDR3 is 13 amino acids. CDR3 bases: TGTGCCAGCACCTTGTGGCAGGGGGCTGGCTACACCTTC. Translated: CASTLWQGAGYTF.

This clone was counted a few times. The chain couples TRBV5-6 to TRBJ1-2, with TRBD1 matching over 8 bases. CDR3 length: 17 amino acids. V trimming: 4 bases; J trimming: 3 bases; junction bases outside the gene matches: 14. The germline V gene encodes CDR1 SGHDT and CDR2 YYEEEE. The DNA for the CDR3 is TGTGCCAGCAGCATATGGCGTCCCAGGGGGCTCGACTATGGCTACACCTTC. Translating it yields CASSIWRPRGLDYGYTF.

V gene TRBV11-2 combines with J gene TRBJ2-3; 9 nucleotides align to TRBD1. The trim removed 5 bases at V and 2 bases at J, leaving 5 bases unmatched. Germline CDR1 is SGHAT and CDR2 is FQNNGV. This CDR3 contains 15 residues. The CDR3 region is CASSGTGSNTDTQYF. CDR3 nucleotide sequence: TGTGCCAGCAGCGGGACAGGGAGTAACACAGATACGCAGTATTTT.

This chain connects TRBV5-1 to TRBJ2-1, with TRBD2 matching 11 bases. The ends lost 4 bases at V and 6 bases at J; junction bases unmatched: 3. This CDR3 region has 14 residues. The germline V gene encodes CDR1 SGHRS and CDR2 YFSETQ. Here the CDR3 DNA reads TGCGCCAGCAGCCTCGGGACTAGCGGCAATGAGCAGTTCTTC. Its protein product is CASSLGTSGNEQFF. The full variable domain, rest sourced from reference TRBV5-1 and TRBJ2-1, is KAGVTQTPRYLIKTRGQQVTLSCSPISGHRSVSWYQQTPGQGLQFLFEYFSETQRNKGNFPGRFSGRQFSNSRSEMNVSTLELGDSALYLCASSLGTSGNEQFFGPGTRLTVL.

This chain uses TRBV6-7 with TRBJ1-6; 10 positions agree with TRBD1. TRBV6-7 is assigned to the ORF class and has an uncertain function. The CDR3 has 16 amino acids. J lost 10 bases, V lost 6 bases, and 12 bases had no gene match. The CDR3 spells CASRFIRQGAGSPLHF. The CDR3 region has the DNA TGTGCCAGCAGATTCATTCGACAGGGGGCAGGGTCACCCCTCCACTTT.

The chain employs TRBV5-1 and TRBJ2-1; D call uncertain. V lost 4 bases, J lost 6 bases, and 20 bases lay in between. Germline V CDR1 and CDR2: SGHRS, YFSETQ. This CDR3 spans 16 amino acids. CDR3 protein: CASSPSTLVIINEQFF. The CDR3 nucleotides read TGCGCCAGCAGCCCGTCGACTCTAGTAATAATCAATGAGCAGTTCTTC.

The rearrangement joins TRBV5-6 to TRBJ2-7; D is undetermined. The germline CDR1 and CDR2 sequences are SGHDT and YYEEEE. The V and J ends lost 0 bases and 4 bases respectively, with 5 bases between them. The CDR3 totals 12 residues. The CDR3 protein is CASSLARYEQYF. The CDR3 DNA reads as TGTGCCAGCAGCTTGGCGCGGTACGAGCAGTACTTC.

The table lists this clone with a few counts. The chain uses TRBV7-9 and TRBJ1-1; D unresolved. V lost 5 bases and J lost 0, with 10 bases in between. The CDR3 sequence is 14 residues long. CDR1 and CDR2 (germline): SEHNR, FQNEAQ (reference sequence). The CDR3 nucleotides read TGTGCCAGCAGCCAGGATGAACTGAACACTGAAGCTTTCTTT. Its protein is CASSQDELNTEAFF.

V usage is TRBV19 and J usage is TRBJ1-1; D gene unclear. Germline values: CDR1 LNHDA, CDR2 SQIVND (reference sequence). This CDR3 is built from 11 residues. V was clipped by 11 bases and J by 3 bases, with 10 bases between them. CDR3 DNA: TGTGCCTCTACCTTTTACACTGAAGCTTTCTTT. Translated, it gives CASTFYTEAFF.

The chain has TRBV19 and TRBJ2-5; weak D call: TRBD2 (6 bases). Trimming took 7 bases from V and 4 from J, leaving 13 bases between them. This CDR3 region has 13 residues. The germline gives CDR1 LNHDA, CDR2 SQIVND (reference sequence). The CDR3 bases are TGTGCCAGTACTTCACTAGCATCAGAGACCCAGTACTTC. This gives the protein CASTSLASETQYF.

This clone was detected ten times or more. The CDR3 sequence: CASSFSGPGGYTF. The DNA for the CDR3 is TGTGCCAGCAGTTTTTCAGGCCCTGGGGGCTACACCTTC. The V call is TRBV27, the J call TRBJ1-2; D unclear. This CDR3 has 13 residues. Looked up from germline, CDR1 is MNHEY and CDR2 is SMNVEV (reference sequence). V gave up 3 bases and J gave up 8 bases, with 13 bases separating them.

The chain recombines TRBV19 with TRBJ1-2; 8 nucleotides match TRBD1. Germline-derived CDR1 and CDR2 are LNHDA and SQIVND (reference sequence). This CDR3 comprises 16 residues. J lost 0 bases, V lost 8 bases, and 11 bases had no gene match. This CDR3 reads CASVGNRGTTNYGYTF. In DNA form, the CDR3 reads TGTGCCAGTGTAGGGAACAGGGGGACGACTAACTATGGCTACACCTTC.